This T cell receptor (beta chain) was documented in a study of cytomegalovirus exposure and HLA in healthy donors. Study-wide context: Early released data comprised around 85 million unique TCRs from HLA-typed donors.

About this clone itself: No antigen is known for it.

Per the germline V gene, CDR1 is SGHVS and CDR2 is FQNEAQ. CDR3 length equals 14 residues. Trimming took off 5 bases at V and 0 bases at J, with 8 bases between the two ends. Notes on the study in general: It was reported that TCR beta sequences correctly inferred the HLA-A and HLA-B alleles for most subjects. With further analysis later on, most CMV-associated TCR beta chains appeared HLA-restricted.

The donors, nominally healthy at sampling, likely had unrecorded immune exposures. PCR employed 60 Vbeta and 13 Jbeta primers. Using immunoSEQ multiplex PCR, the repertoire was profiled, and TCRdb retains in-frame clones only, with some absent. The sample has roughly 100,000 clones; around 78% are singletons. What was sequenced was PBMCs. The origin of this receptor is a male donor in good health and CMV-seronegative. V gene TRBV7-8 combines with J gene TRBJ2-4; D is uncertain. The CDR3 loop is CASSHSLAKNIQYF. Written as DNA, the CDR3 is TGTGCCAGCAGCCACAGCCTAGCCAAAAACATTCAGTACTTC.